A selection of T cell receptor beta chains follows, all from one sample in a study of shared clonotypes between healthy human individuals. Produced via immunoSEQ multiplex PCR; TCRdb's table is partial and in-frame only. The repertoire holds a few million clones, with around nine tenths as singletons. Sequencing used naive CD4+ T cells sorted from blood. The receptors here all came from a man younger than 30 in good health. Each CDR3 is given with its conserved first and last residue. Fields, in order: clone size, D gene, J gene, V gene, CDR3 protein, CDR3 DNA. A D gene is named only where the DNA matches it firmly. Clone size appears in some rows only: once, few, many, or a class for an expanded clone.

size: NA; D: NA; J: TRBJ2-2; V: TRBV4-2; CDR3: CASSQVRGRSGVGAGELFF; DNA: TGTGCCAGCAGCCAAGTTCGCGGCAGGTCCGGGGTTGGCGCCGGGGAGCTGTTTTTT
size: NA; D: TRBD1; J: TRBJ1-1; V: TRBV28; CDR3: CASRSGQGGEAFF; DNA: TGTGCCAGCAGATCGGGACAGGGGGGTGAAGCTTTCTTT
size: once; D: TRBD1; J: TRBJ2-3; V: TRBV6-6; CDR3: CASSALGQGGTDTQYF; DNA: TGTGCCAGCAGTGCTTTGGGACAGGGGGGCACAGATACGCAGTATTTT
size: NA; D: NA; J: TRBJ2-3; V: TRBV6-1; CDR3: CASSESDTQYF; DNA: TGTGCCAGCAGTGAATCCGATACGCAGTATTTT
size: once; D: NA; J: TRBJ2-7; V: TRBV7-2; CDR3: CASSLVRLLEGSSWGEQYF; DNA: TGTGCCAGCAGCTTAGTAAGATTGTTGGAGGGGTCGTCGTGGGGCGAGCAGTACTTC
size: NA; D: TRBD2; J: TRBJ2-2; V: TRBV5-4; CDR3: CASSSSRREGLTGELFF; DNA: TGTGCCAGCAGCTCCAGTAGGCGGGAGGGCCTCACCGGGGAGCTGTTTTTT
size: NA; D: NA; J: TRBJ2-2; V: TRBV21-1; CDR3: CARGPNTGELFF; DNA: TGTGCCCGAGGCCCGAACACCGGGGAGCTGTTTTTT
size: NA; D: NA; J: TRBJ2-7; V: TRBV27; CDR3: CASSSTLSSYEQYF; DNA: TGTGCCAGCAGTTCGACCCTTAGCTCCTACGAGCAGTACTTC
size: NA; D: NA; J: TRBJ2-7; V: TRBV6-5; CDR3: CASSSKGYEQYF; DNA: TGTGCCAGCAGTTCGAAGGGGTACGAGCAGTACTTC
size: NA; D: TRBD1; J: TRBJ2-2; V: TRBV11-2; CDR3: CASSLMSGQGNTGELFF; DNA: TGTGCCAGCAGCTTAATGTCGGGACAGGGCAACACCGGGGAGCTGTTTTTT
size: few; D: TRBD1; J: TRBJ1-6; V: TRBV27; CDR3: CASSRTGGGSPLHF; DNA: TGTGCCAGCAGTCGCACAGGGGGGGGTTCACCCCTCCACTTT
size: NA; D: TRBD2; J: TRBJ2-1; V: TRBV18; CDR3: CASSPSRTPSGIPNEQFF; DNA: TGTGCCAGCTCACCCTCCCGAACTCCTAGCGGCATTCCCAATGAGCAGTTCTTC
size: NA; D: TRBD1; J: TRBJ2-7; V: TRBV28; CDR3: CASSFSGPQGVHEQYF; DNA: TGTGCCAGCAGTTTTTCGGGCCCACAGGGGGTACACGAGCAGTACTTC
size: NA; D: NA; J: TRBJ2-1; V: TRBV7-2; CDR3: CASSLAGRHEQFF; DNA: TGTGCCAGCAGCTTAGCGGGGAGGCATGAGCAGTTCTTC
size: NA; D: TRBD2; J: TRBJ2-5; V: TRBV7-2; CDR3: CASSLGLAGGQETQYF; DNA: TGTGCCAGCAGCTTAGGTTTAGCGGGGGGACAAGAGACCCAGTACTTC
size: few; D: NA; J: TRBJ2-3; V: TRBV10-3; CDR3: CAISGEADTQYF; DNA: TGTGCCATCAGTGGGGAGGCAGATACGCAGTATTTT
size: NA; D: NA; J: TRBJ1-2; V: TRBV10-2; CDR3: CASSQSSLSGYTF; DNA: TGCGCCAGCAGCCAATCCAGCCTAAGCGGCTACACCTTC
size: NA; D: NA; J: TRBJ2-3; V: TRBV9; CDR3: CASSVVASKTDTQYF; DNA: TGTGCCAGCAGCGTTGTGGCTAGCAAAACAGATACGCAGTATTTT
size: NA; D: NA; J: TRBJ2-1; V: TRBV6-5; CDR3: CASSAEGAGNEQFF; DNA: TGTGCCAGCAGCGCAGAGGGGGCGGGGAATGAGCAGTTCTTC
size: NA; D: TRBD2; J: TRBJ2-5; V: TRBV7-2; CDR3: CASSAYLAGGETQYF; DNA: TGTGCCAGCAGCGCATATCTAGCGGGAGGAGAGACCCAGTACTTC
size: NA; D: NA; J: TRBJ2-7; V: TRBV7-9; CDR3: CASSLGTWEQYF; DNA: TGTGCCAGCAGCTTAGGAACGTGGGAGCAGTACTTC
size: NA; D: TRBD1; J: TRBJ1-5; V: TRBV30; CDR3: CAWSPPGQSNQPQHF; DNA: TGTGCCTGGAGTCCGCCGGGACAGAGCAATCAGCCCCAGCATTTT
size: once; D: NA; J: TRBJ2-7; V: TRBV5-6; CDR3: CASSWGRVGAYEQYF; DNA: TGTGCCAGCAGCTGGGGCAGGGTGGGTGCCTACGAGCAGTACTTC
size: NA; D: NA; J: TRBJ1-6; V: TRBV5-8; CDR3: CASSWGDYNSPLHF; DNA: TGTGCCAGCAGTTGGGGCGACTATAATTCACCCCTCCACTTT
size: NA; D: TRBD1; J: TRBJ1-1; V: TRBV19; CDR3: CASRKTGLTEAFF; DNA: TGTGCCAGTAGGAAGACAGGGCTTACTGAAGCTTTCTTT
size: NA; D: NA; J: TRBJ2-1; V: TRBV30; CDR3: CAWSTSSYNEQFF; DNA: TGTGCCTGGAGTACTAGCTCCTACAATGAGCAGTTCTTC
size: NA; D: NA; J: TRBJ2-5; V: TRBV6-1; CDR3: CAREIQGGETQYF; DNA: TGTGCCAGGGAAATACAGGGAGGAGAGACCCAGTACTTC
size: NA; D: TRBD1; J: TRBJ2-1; V: TRBV5-8; CDR3: CASSTGQGVYEQFF; DNA: TGTGCCAGCAGCACGGGACAGGGCGTCTATGAGCAGTTCTTC
size: NA; D: NA; J: TRBJ2-7; V: TRBV5-4; CDR3: CASSSTGTSPGEQYF; DNA: TGTGCCAGCAGCTCTACCGGGACCTCCCCGGGCGAGCAGTACTTC
size: NA; D: TRBD2; J: TRBJ2-3; V: TRBV2; CDR3: CASGLAGLTSTDTQYF; DNA: TGTGCCAGCGGACTAGCGGGTTTGACTAGCACAGATACGCAGTATTTT
size: NA; D: NA; J: TRBJ2-6; V: TRBV5-1; CDR3: CASSLVSGANVLTF; DNA: TGCGCCAGCAGCTTGGTTAGTGGGGCCAACGTCCTGACTTTC
size: NA; D: TRBD1; J: TRBJ2-7; V: TRBV5-1; CDR3: CASSLGQGANADEQYF; DNA: TGCGCCAGCAGCTTAGGACAGGGGGCGAATGCTGACGAGCAGTACTTC
size: NA; D: TRBD1; J: TRBJ1-2; V: TRBV5-1; CDR3: CASSSLPGQGADGYTF; DNA: TGCGCCAGCAGCTCCCTTCCGGGACAGGGGGCCGATGGCTACACCTTC
size: NA; D: NA; J: TRBJ2-7; V: TRBV29-1; CDR3: CSVGGSEQYF; DNA: TGCAGCGTTGGAGGCAGTGAGCAGTACTTC
size: NA; D: TRBD1; J: TRBJ1-4; V: TRBV2; CDR3: CASSLDRGGGEKLFF; DNA: TGTGCCAGCAGCCTCGACAGGGGAGGGGGTGAAAAACTGTTTTTT
size: NA; D: NA; J: TRBJ2-4; V: TRBV28; CDR3: CASSFPGLQNIQYF; DNA: TGTGCCAGCAGTTTCCCAGGGCTCCAAAACATTCAGTACTTC
size: NA; D: TRBD2; J: TRBJ2-7; V: TRBV28; CDR3: CATVGGYSYEQYF; DNA: TGTGCCACCGTCGGGGGGTACTCCTACGAGCAGTACTTC
size: NA; D: NA; J: TRBJ1-1; V: TRBV7-9; CDR3: CASSLRQGPLNTEAFF; DNA: TGTGCCAGCAGCTTACGGCAGGGGCCCTTGAACACTGAAGCTTTCTTT
size: NA; D: NA; J: TRBJ1-1; V: TRBV5-6; CDR3: CASSSQGSGTEAFF; DNA: TGTGCCAGCAGCTCGCAGGGGTCTGGGACTGAAGCTTTCTTT
size: NA; D: NA; J: TRBJ1-1; V: TRBV30; CDR3: CAWSVLLGGLNTEAFF; DNA: TGTGCCTGGAGTGTACTGCTGGGGGGGTTGAACACTGAAGCTTTCTTT
size: NA; D: NA; J: TRBJ1-2; V: TRBV7-2; CDR3: CASSSLNRDKDTF; DNA: TGTGCCAGCAGCTCGCTTAATCGGGACAAAGACACCTTC
size: NA; D: NA; J: TRBJ2-1; V: TRBV11-2; CDR3: CASSFPGLIHNEQFF; DNA: TGTGCCAGCAGCTTCCCGGGACTTATACACAATGAGCAGTTCTTC
size: NA; D: NA; J: TRBJ1-4; V: TRBV20-1; CDR3: CSVGTVTNLFF; DNA: TGCAGTGTAGGAACCGTGACCAACCTGTTTTTT
size: NA; D: NA; J: TRBJ2-5; V: TRBV7-2; CDR3: CASSRVGRETQYF; DNA: TGTGCCAGCAGCCGAGTGGGTCGAGAGACCCAGTACTTC
size: NA; D: NA; J: TRBJ1-1; V: TRBV29-1; CDR3: CSVDGVWNTEAFF; DNA: TGCAGCGTTGACGGGGTGTGGAACACTGAAGCTTTCTTT
size: NA; D: NA; J: TRBJ2-5; V: TRBV4-1; CDR3: CASSLNRGETQYF; DNA: TGCGCCAGCAGCTTAAACCGGGGAGAGACCCAGTACTTC
size: NA; D: NA; J: TRBJ1-2; V: TRBV19; CDR3: CASRTPGGTAYTF; DNA: TGTGCCAGTAGAACGCCAGGAGGCACAGCCTACACCTTC
size: NA; D: NA; J: TRBJ1-3; V: TRBV11-3; CDR3: CASSGDVGNTIYF; DNA: TGTGCCAGCAGCGGGGACGTTGGAAACACCATATATTTT
size: NA; D: TRBD1; J: TRBJ1-1; V: TRBV15; CDR3: CATSGGQGAGTEAFF; DNA: TGTGCCACCAGCGGCGGACAGGGGGCCGGTACTGAAGCTTTCTTT
size: NA; D: TRBD2; J: TRBJ2-7; V: TRBV19; CDR3: CASSIAATSGTTGTYEQYF; DNA: TGTGCCAGTAGTATAGCGGCAACTAGCGGGACCACAGGAACCTACGAGCAGTACTTC
size: NA; D: TRBD1; J: TRBJ1-2; V: TRBV6-5; CDR3: CASSYARDSRYTF; DNA: TGTGCCAGCAGTTACGCCCGGGACAGCCGCTACACCTTC
size: NA; D: NA; J: TRBJ2-2; V: TRBV30; CDR3: CAWSVGTLNTGELFF; DNA: TGTGCCTGGAGTGTAGGGACACTAAACACCGGGGAGCTGTTTTTT
size: NA; D: NA; J: TRBJ2-5; V: TRBV10-2; CDR3: CASSEERFQETQYF; DNA: TGCGCCAGCAGTGAGGAGCGGTTCCAAGAGACCCAGTACTTC
size: NA; D: TRBD2; J: TRBJ2-3; V: TRBV11-2; CDR3: CASSPRGGGGTDTQYF; DNA: TGTGCCAGCAGCCCAAGGGGCGGGGGAGGCACAGATACGCAGTATTTT